What follows are 9 T cell receptor beta chains derived from one specimen sequenced in a study of T cell responses to AZD1222 COVID-19 vaccine. The repertoire was sequenced with immunoSEQ multiplex PCR; TCRdb's copy has only in-frame clones and lacks some. The table records approximately 150,000 clones, more than 70% of them present only once. Specimen: peripheral blood, collected on day 0 of MenACWY control vaccination. These receptors were taken from an adult in good health.

The chain carries TRBV4-3 and TRBJ1-4, with 9 nucleotides matching TRBD1. The CDR3 extends over 18 amino acids. V shed 3 bases, J shed 0 bases, and the junction held 8 bases outside the gene matches. The germline CDR1 and CDR2 sequences are LGHNA and YSLEER. CDR3 sequence reads: CASSQRDRARATNEKLFF. The DNA for the CDR3 is TGCGCCAGCAGCCAGCGGGACAGGGCCCGTGCAACTAATGAAAAACTGTTTTTT.

This chain uses TRBV6-5 with TRBJ1-6; D is unclear. Germline V gives CDR1 MNHEY, CDR2 SVGAGI. The ends were cut back, 6 bases at V and 10 bases at J, with 10 bases in the middle. The CDR3 is made up of 12 amino acids. The DNA for the CDR3 is TGTGCCAGCAGAAGGTCCGAGTCACCCCTCCACTTT. Amino acids: CASRRSESPLHF.

The chain recombines TRBV6-5 with TRBJ2-7; 11 bases fit TRBD1. This CDR3 region has 14 residues. The germline gives CDR1 MNHEY, CDR2 SVGAGI. V lost 6 bases and J lost 6; bases outside the gene matches: 7. The CDR3 nucleotides are TGTGCCAGCAGCTGGGGGACAGGGGGTTCCGAGCAGTACTTC. Translated: CASSWGTGGSEQYF.

The rearrangement joins TRBV13 to TRBJ2-7; TRBD2 matches 14 bases. This CDR3 is 17 amino acids long. Germline CDR1 is PRHDT and CDR2 is FYEKMQ (reference sequence). Unmatched junction bases numbered 9, after V lost 2 bases and J lost 6 bases. The CDR3 DNA follows: TGTGCCAGCAGCTTATTAGGAGGGACTAGCGGGAGAGGCGAGCAGTACTTC. This encodes CASSLLGGTSGRGEQYF.

The chain links TRBV25-1 to TRBJ1-1; D ambiguous. Germline CDR1 reads MGHDK; CDR2 reads SYGVNS. The CDR3 spans 14 residues. Trimming took 1 base from V and 4 from J, leaving 10 bases between them. CDR3 loop: CASSELGKSTEAFF. Here the CDR3 DNA reads TGTGCCAGCAGTGAATTGGGGAAAAGCACTGAAGCTTTCTTT.

The genes are TRBV15 and TRBJ1-5, with a possible D match to TRBD1 (6 bases). Germline V gene lookup returns CDR1 LNHNV and CDR2 YYDKDF (reference sequence). CDR3 length equals 14 residues. Trimming removed 2 bases from V and 5 bases from J, with 10 bases in between. CDR3 DNA: TGTGCCACCAGCAGATTACAGGGAGATCAGCCCCAGCATTTT. Its protein is CATSRLQGDQPQHF.

The V gene is TRBV7-6, the J gene TRBJ2-7; D unclear. Germline loops: CDR1 SGHVS, CDR2 FNYEAQ. Trimming shortened V by 1 base and J by 3 bases, and 7 bases separated the two germline ends. The CDR3 loop spans 13 amino acids. This CDR3 is CASSLVANYEQYF. The CDR3 DNA is TGTGCCAGCAGCTTAGTGGCGAACTACGAGCAGTACTTC.

Comments on this clone: The junction and the germline gene differ at one end; a read error may be behind it. The genes are TRBV7-7 and TRBJ2-5; no reliable D call. Germline CDR1 SSHAT, CDR2 FNYEAQ (reference sequence). The CDR3 covers 13 residues. The CDR3 region has the DNA TGTGCTAGCAGCTCGCGGAATCGGGAGACCCAGTACTTC. Translation gives CASSSRNRETQYF.

In its sample, this clone was seen once. The chain joins TRBV3-1 (or the pseudogene TRBV3-2) to TRBJ1-3; D is unclear. V gave up 1 base and J gave up 8 bases, with 6 bases separating them. Per the germline V gene, CDR1 is LGHDT and CDR2 is YNNKEL (reference sequence). The CDR3 has 12 residues. CDR3 sequence reads: CASSQGADTIYF. The CDR3 DNA reads TGTGCCAGCAGCCAAGGGGCGGACACCATATATTTT.